A selection of T cell receptor beta chains follows, all from one sample in a study of human T cells and chemical hapten exposure. MiXCR, applied by TCRdb to the RACE reads, yields one record per CDR3 protein. The sample lists 55,000 to 80,000 distinct CDR3 sequences; roughly 11% were seen once. The sample in question was whole blood, obtained in connection with sensitization to the hapten diphenylcyclopropenone (DPC). Source of these receptors: a young woman with alopecia areata. Some clones in this sample may be carry-over from other donors' samples. CDR3s include the opening cysteine and the closing phenylalanine or tryptophan. The order of the fields is J gene, clone size, D gene, V gene, CDR3 protein, CDR3 DNA. D genes are given only for firm matches. Where a row states a size, it is once, few, many or the class of an expanded clone; other rows omit it.

J gene: TRBJ2-5; clone size: many; D gene: NA; V gene: TRBV5-6; CDR3 protein: CASSLPQVREYF; CDR3 DNA: TGTGCCAGCAGCTTGCCCCAAGTCCGGGAGTACTTC
J gene: TRBJ2-7; clone size: NA; D gene: NA; V gene: TRBV19; CDR3 protein: CASSLTESYEQYF; CDR3 DNA: TGTGCCAGTAGTCTAACGGAATCCTACGAGCAGTACTTC
J gene: TRBJ2-7; clone size: NA; D gene: NA; V gene: TRBV28; CDR3 protein: CASRSHPGEKYF; CDR3 DNA: TGTGCCAGCAGATCCCACCCGGGGGAGAAGTACTTC
J gene: TRBJ2-4; clone size: many; D gene: TRBD1; V gene: TRBV28; CDR3 protein: CASRRQGDIQYF; CDR3 DNA: TGTGCCAGCAGACGACAGGGCGACATTCAGTACTTC
J gene: TRBJ2-5; clone size: few; D gene: TRBD1; V gene: TRBV28; CDR3 protein: CASSFPGTAETQYF; CDR3 DNA: TGTGCCAGCAGTTTCCCTGGGACAGCGGAGACCCAGTACTTC
J gene: TRBJ1-3; clone size: few; D gene: NA; V gene: TRBV10-2; CDR3 protein: CASSQVNSGNTIYF; CDR3 DNA: TGCGCCAGCAGTCAGGTCAACTCTGGAAACACCATATATTTT
J gene: TRBJ2-1; clone size: few; D gene: NA; V gene: TRBV20-1; CDR3 protein: CSAPLPISYNEQFF; CDR3 DNA: TGCAGTGCTCCTTTACCCATCTCCTACAATGAGCAGTTCTTC
J gene: TRBJ2-4; clone size: few; D gene: NA; V gene: TRBV20-1; CDR3 protein: CSVSGGRGLSKNIQYF; CDR3 DNA: TGCAGTGTTTCCGGGGGGCGCGGGCTGTCCAAAAACATTCAGTACTTC
J gene: TRBJ2-3; clone size: few; D gene: NA; V gene: TRBV7-9; CDR3 protein: CASSPDYSTDTQYF; CDR3 DNA: TGTGCCAGCAGCCCGGACTATTCCACAGATACGCAGTATTTT
J gene: TRBJ2-7; clone size: few; D gene: TRBD2; V gene: TRBV13; CDR3 protein: CASSPPREGSRPYEQYF; CDR3 DNA: TGTGCCAGCAGCCCCCCCCGGGAGGGATCGAGACCCTACGAGCAGTACTTC
J gene: TRBJ1-1; clone size: NA; D gene: NA; V gene: TRBV2; CDR3 protein: CASRWTANTEAFF; CDR3 DNA: TGTGCCAGCAGATGGACAGCGAACACTGAAGCTTTCTTT
J gene: TRBJ1-5; clone size: NA; D gene: TRBD1; V gene: TRBV28; CDR3 protein: CASSPGGVQPQHF; CDR3 DNA: TGTGCCAGCAGCCCAGGGGGCGTCCAGCCCCAGCATTTT
J gene: TRBJ1-1; clone size: NA; D gene: NA; V gene: TRBV7-7; CDR3 protein: CASSLEQSTEAFF; CDR3 DNA: TGTGCTAGCAGCTTAGAACAGTCCACTGAAGCTTTCTTT
J gene: TRBJ2-3; clone size: NA; D gene: NA; V gene: TRBV7-9; CDR3 protein: CASSLGRGVETDTQYF; CDR3 DNA: TGTGCCAGCAGCTTAGGGCGGGGCGTGGAAACAGATACGCAGTATTTT
J gene: TRBJ1-1; clone size: NA; D gene: NA; V gene: TRBV29-1; CDR3 protein: CSVGTANTEAFF; CDR3 DNA: TGCAGCGTTGGGACAGCGAACACTGAAGCTTTCTTT
J gene: TRBJ1-5; clone size: NA; D gene: NA; V gene: TRBV6-2/TRBV6-3; CDR3 protein: CASSYWDLTNQPQHF; CDR3 DNA: TGTGCCAGCAGTTACTGGGACCTCACCAATCAGCCCCAGCATTTT
J gene: TRBJ2-5; clone size: many; D gene: TRBD2; V gene: TRBV24-1; CDR3 protein: CATSDPGSGTSLQETQYF; CDR3 DNA: TGTGCCACCAGTGATCCCGGATCCGGGACTAGCCTTCAAGAGACCCAGTACTTC
J gene: TRBJ2-3; clone size: many; D gene: TRBD2; V gene: TRBV10-1; CDR3 protein: CASSELRELDTQYF; CDR3 DNA: TGCGCCAGCAGTGAGTTGCGGGAGTTAGATACGCAGTATTTT
J gene: TRBJ2-1; clone size: NA; D gene: TRBD2; V gene: TRBV27; CDR3 protein: CASSPRLAGEGNEQFF; CDR3 DNA: TGTGCCAGCAGTCCCCGTCTAGCGGGAGAAGGCAATGAGCAGTTCTTC
J gene: TRBJ2-1; clone size: NA; D gene: NA; V gene: TRBV7-9; CDR3 protein: CASSSAARQYNEQFF; CDR3 DNA: TGTGCCAGCAGCTCCGCCGCGAGACAGTACAATGAGCAGTTCTTC
J gene: TRBJ1-4; clone size: few; D gene: TRBD1; V gene: TRBV20-1; CDR3 protein: CSAENRGRAEKLFF; CDR3 DNA: TGCAGTGCGGAGAACAGGGGGCGCGCAGAAAAACTGTTTTTT
J gene: TRBJ2-2; clone size: many; D gene: TRBD2; V gene: TRBV20-1; CDR3 protein: CSARGGSTGELFF; CDR3 DNA: TGCAGTGCTAGGGGCGGGAGCACCGGGGAGCTGTTTTTT
J gene: TRBJ2-1; clone size: few; D gene: NA; V gene: TRBV28; CDR3 protein: CASSSVQYNEQFF; CDR3 DNA: TGTGCCAGCAGTTCTGTCCAATACAATGAGCAGTTCTTC
J gene: TRBJ1-5; clone size: NA; D gene: NA; V gene: TRBV12-2; CDR3 protein: CASHLRAGFRYSNQPQHF; CDR3 DNA: TGTGCAAGCCACCTCCGGGCAGGGTTTCGCTATAGCAATCAGCCCCAGCATTTT
J gene: TRBJ2-1; clone size: many; D gene: NA; V gene: TRBV6-2/TRBV6-3; CDR3 protein: CASSPATGIPNEQFF; CDR3 DNA: TGTGCCAGCAGTCCAGCCACAGGAATCCCCAATGAGCAGTTCTTC
J gene: TRBJ1-1; clone size: few; D gene: NA; V gene: TRBV6-5; CDR3 protein: CASSSGYTEAFF; CDR3 DNA: TGTGCCAGCAGTTCGGGGTACACTGAAGCTTTCTTT
J gene: TRBJ2-3; clone size: many; D gene: TRBD2; V gene: TRBV20-1; CDR3 protein: CSAFSGGTDTQYF; CDR3 DNA: TGCAGTGCCTTTAGCGGGGGCACAGATACGCAGTATTTT
J gene: TRBJ2-1; clone size: few; D gene: NA; V gene: TRBV5-6; CDR3 protein: CASSPTGSNEQFF; CDR3 DNA: TGTGCCAGCAGTCCAACAGGGTCCAATGAGCAGTTCTTC
J gene: TRBJ1-6; clone size: many; D gene: NA; V gene: TRBV6-2/TRBV6-3; CDR3 protein: CASTYAPGRRAPLHF; CDR3 DNA: TGTGCCAGCACCTACGCCCCAGGGAGGCGGGCACCCCTCCACTTT
J gene: TRBJ1-1; clone size: NA; D gene: NA; V gene: TRBV28; CDR3 protein: CASRRHRATEAFF; CDR3 DNA: TGTGCCAGCAGACGACACAGGGCCACTGAAGCTTTCTTT
J gene: TRBJ2-7; clone size: NA; D gene: NA; V gene: TRBV20-1; CDR3 protein: CSARDRVSYYEQYF; CDR3 DNA: TGCAGTGCTAGAGATCGAGTATCATACTACGAGCAGTACTTC